These 16 T cell receptor beta chains originate from one sample sequenced in a study of immune evolution from preneoplasia to lung adenocarcinoma. Generated by immunoSEQ multiplex PCR, the TCRdb table keeps only in-frame clones and is missing some. Counted here are 4,500 to 5,000 clones, approximately 86% occurring once; the ten biggest clones make up over 2.5%. The sample was FFPE invasive lung adenocarcinoma tissue. The receptors were gathered from a person aged 45-60 years with lung adenocarcinoma.

This chain links TRBV6-5 with TRBJ1-2; TRBD1 agrees at 9 bases. CDR3 length equals 15 residues. V lost 2 bases to trimming and J lost 4 bases; unmatched junction nucleotides: 5. Per germline, CDR1 MNHEY and CDR2 SVGAGI. This chain's CDR3 is CASSYPRQGVYGYTF. CDR3 sequence (DNA): TGTGCCAGCAGTTACCCCCGACAGGGGGTCTATGGCTACACCTTC.

The rearrangement links TRBV10-3 to TRBJ2-7, with 9 bases lining up with TRBD1. Germline V CDR1 and CDR2: ENHRY, SYGVKD. Trimming cost V 2 bases and J 3 bases; bases outside gene matches: 2. This CDR3 comprises 14 residues. The CDR3 here is CAISEAGQGYEQYF. The CDR3, as DNA: TGTGCCATCAGTGAGGCGGGACAGGGCTACGAGCAGTACTTC.

The rearrangement uses TRBV10-3 and TRBJ1-3; no reliable D call. The germline CDR1 and CDR2 sequences are ENHRY and SYGVKD. V was trimmed by 6 bases and J by 0 bases, leaving 6 bases between them. The CDR3 length is 13 residues. As DNA, the CDR3 is TGTGCCATCAGGACTTCCTCTGGAAACACCATATATTTT. Amino acids: CAIRTSSGNTIYF.

The chain is built from TRBV30 and TRBJ1-1; a possible D gene is TRBD1 (5 bases). V gave up 2 bases and J gave up 3 bases, with 7 bases separating them. Germline V CDR1 and CDR2: GTSNPN, SVGIG (reference sequence). The CDR3 has 12 amino acids. The CDR3 DNA is TGTGCCTGGAGTAGGGGAGACACTGAAGCTTTCTTT. This gives the protein CAWSRGDTEAFF.

About this clone itself: The junction shows a germline mismatch at one end, possibly a read error. The chain recombines TRBV2 with TRBJ1-5, with D uncertain. The CDR3 extends over 15 amino acids. Germline V CDR1 and CDR2: SNHLY, FYNNEI. CDR3 residues: CASSESKAPNQPQHF. The DNA of the CDR3 is TGTGCTAGCAGTGAATCAAAGGCGCCAAATCAGCCCCAGCATTTT.

The V gene is TRBV30, the J gene TRBJ2-7; D possibly corresponds to TRBD1 (6 bases). Germline CDR1 and CDR2: GTSNPN and SVGIG (reference sequence). The CDR3 covers 15 residues. The ends were cut back, 0 bases at V and 2 bases at J, with 14 bases in the middle. The CDR3 DNA reads as TGTGCCTGGAGTGTACTGAGACAGGCAGCCTACGAGCAGTACTTC. Translating gives CAWSVLRQAAYEQYF.

The chain employs TRBV9 and TRBJ2-2; D is perhaps TRBD2 (7 bases). Germline values: CDR1 SGDLS, CDR2 YYNGEE. V was clipped by 0 bases and J by 1 base, with 10 bases between them. The CDR3 loop spans 16 amino acids. The CDR3 coding sequence is TGTGCCAGCAGCGTAGGGCGGGGGCAGAACACCGGGGAGCTGTTTTTT. Translated, it gives CASSVGRGQNTGELFF.

The chain is built from TRBV11-1 and TRBJ2-1; 7 bases are a match to TRBD2. The V and J ends lost 5 bases and 2 bases, in that order; junction bases with no gene match: 6. The germline gives CDR1 SGHAT, CDR2 FQDESV (reference sequence). CDR3 length equals 15 residues. In DNA, the CDR3 is TGTGCCAGCAGCCGCAGCGGGAACGCCTACAATGAGCAGTTCTTC. This sequence encodes CASSRSGNAYNEQFF.

This rearrangement joins TRBV18 to TRBJ2-5; D gene unclear. Trimming removed 3 bases at V and 5 bases at J, with 4 bases between. CDR1 KGHSH and CDR2 LQKENI come from the germline V gene. The CDR3 contains 11 residues. CDR3 DNA sequence: TGTGCCAGCTCACCCGGGGAGACCCAGTACTTC. This codes for CASSPGETQYF.

This clone came up once. This sequence joins TRBV4-2 and TRBJ2-3, with D perhaps assigned TRBD1 or TRBD2 (6 bases each). Trimming took off 0 bases at V and 0 bases at J, with 7 bases between the two ends. This CDR3 is 15 amino acids long. Germline V gene sequence: CDR1 LGHNA, CDR2 YNFKEQ. CDR3 DNA sequence: TGTGCCAGCAGCCAAGACGGGGGCAGCACAGATACGCAGTATTTT. Encoded protein: CASSQDGGSTDTQYF.

Here the CDR3 DNA reads TGCGCCAGCAGCTTGAGGGCTAGCGGGAGATCCGGGGAGACCCAGTACTTC. Protein sequence: CASSLRASGRSGETQYF. The chain combines TRBV5-1 with TRBJ2-5; TRBD2 aligns across 10 bases. This CDR3 has 17 residues. Germline V CDR1 and CDR2: SGHRS, YFSETQ. J was trimmed by 5 bases and V by 1 base; bases with no gene match: 11.

V gene TRBV5-4 combines with J gene TRBJ2-2; TRBD2 agrees at 7 bases. This CDR3 is built from 13 residues. CDR1 is SGHNT, CDR2 YYREEE, per germline (reference sequence). The V segment lost 2 bases and the J segment 6 bases; nucleotides outside the gene matches: 1. The CDR3 coding sequence is TGTGCCAGCAGCTTAACTAGCGCCGGGGAGCTGTTTTTT. Its protein product is CASSLTSAGELFF.

The rearrangement uses TRBV11-1 and TRBJ1-1; no clear D. CDR1 SGHAT and CDR2 FQDESV come from the germline V gene (reference sequence). Deletions cut 0 bases from V and 7 bases from J, with 12 bases between. This CDR3 has 14 amino acids. The CDR3 bases are TGTGCCAGCAGCTTAGCGCGAGGCTCCTTTGAAGCTTTCTTT. Protein product: CASSLARGSFEAFF.

V and J are TRBV18 and TRBJ2-2, with D possibly matching TRBD2 (5 bases). V lost 3 bases, J lost 3 bases, and 11 bases lay in between. This CDR3 contains 15 residues. Germline V lookup: CDR1 KGHSH, CDR2 LQKENI. For the CDR3, the DNA is TGTGCCAGCTCACCTGCTGCTAGCTACACCGGGGAGCTGTTTTTT. It codes for CASSPAASYTGELFF.

The V call is TRBV9, the J call TRBJ2-3, with unresolved D. In germline, CDR1 is SGDLS, CDR2 YYNGEE. The V end was cut by 2 bases, the J end by 2 bases, with 3 bases between. The CDR3 runs 12 residues. The CDR3 nucleotides read TGTGCCAGCAGCGTCTACACAGATACGCAGTATTTT. This codes for CASSVYTDTQYF.

The V gene is TRBV5-4, the J gene TRBJ2-1; D is unclear. The germline V and J ends were trimmed by 0 bases and 6 bases, with 7 bases remaining between them. The CDR3 runs to 13 residues. Germline loops: CDR1 SGHNT, CDR2 YYREEE (reference sequence). CDR3 residues: CASSLETFNEQFF. CDR3 nucleotides: TGTGCCAGCAGCTTGGAGACTTTCAATGAGCAGTTCTTC.